The next 2 T cell receptor beta chains were all read from a single sample in a study of T cells in Graves' hyperthyroidism and ophthalmopathy. Authors of the study amplified TCR beta CDR3 regions from RNA transcripts. First-round RT-PCR of the TCR CDR3 relied on the HTBI primer set. Each CDR3 protein gets one entry after TCRdb re-called the multiplex PCR reads with MiXCR. The table lists about 200,000 distinct CDR3 sequences, less than 20% of them singletons. The sequencing input was blood. These receptors were taken from a woman aged 50 to 65 with Graves' hyperthyroidism.

There are many counts of this clonotype. The CDR3 loop is CASSPRFTRGQETQYF. Here the CDR3 DNA reads TGTGCCAGCAGTCCCCGGTTCACGCGGGGCCAAGAGACCCAGTACTTC. The gene calls are TRBV27 and TRBJ2-5; weak D call: TRBD2 (6 bases). The CDR3 is 16 amino acids. Germline CDR1 is MNHEY and CDR2 is SMNVEV (reference sequence). Trimming left V 5 bases short and J 1 base short, with 17 bases between.

This clonotype was recorded at least ten times. The V gene is TRBV6-1, the J gene TRBJ1-2; a possible D gene is TRBD1 (5 bases). V was shortened by 7 bases and J by 6 bases, with 18 bases between the two germline ends. This CDR3 has 14 amino acids. The germline V gene has CDR1 MNHNS and CDR2 SASEGT. The CDR3 sequence: CASTYRRGGDGYTF. DNA for the CDR3: TGTGCCAGCACTTACAGGCGAGGTGGCGATGGCTACACCTTC.